The entry below gives a single T cell receptor (beta chain) sequence along with its context. Its antigen remains unidentified. These data originate in a study of shared clonotypes between healthy human individuals. At the level of the study: CD8 memory received one plate per donor, CD8 naive two, CD4 memory three and CD4 naive three.

Per the study methods: Filtering differed, since immunoSEQ gave only junction sequences and no quality scores. The repertoire was sequenced with immunoSEQ multiplex PCR; TCRdb's copy has only in-frame clones and lacks some. V and J calls and clone size are given by that table; D and trimming were obtained from the DNA. The data show more than 2 million clones, 90% to 95% seen once. CDR1 SGHRS and CDR2 YFSETQ come from the germline V gene. The CDR3 has 22 residues. J gave up 5 bases and V 4 bases, and 26 bases lay outside the gene matches. General observations from the study: Depth of sequencing was expected to influence donor clonotype sharing. The diversity represented, both genetic and in exposure history, was limited by few donors.

The receptor was derived from a man younger than 35 in good health. Input material: naive CD4+ T cells sorted from blood. As for subset: CD45RA+ positively selected. The V gene is TRBV5-1, the J gene TRBJ2-7; 14 nucleotides agree with TRBD2. CDR3 region: CASSLAGVWQGLAGVRGNEQYF. Written as DNA, the CDR3 is TGCGCCAGCAGCCTGGCGGGCGTCTGGCAGGGACTAGCGGGAGTAAGGGGGAACGAGCAGTACTTC.